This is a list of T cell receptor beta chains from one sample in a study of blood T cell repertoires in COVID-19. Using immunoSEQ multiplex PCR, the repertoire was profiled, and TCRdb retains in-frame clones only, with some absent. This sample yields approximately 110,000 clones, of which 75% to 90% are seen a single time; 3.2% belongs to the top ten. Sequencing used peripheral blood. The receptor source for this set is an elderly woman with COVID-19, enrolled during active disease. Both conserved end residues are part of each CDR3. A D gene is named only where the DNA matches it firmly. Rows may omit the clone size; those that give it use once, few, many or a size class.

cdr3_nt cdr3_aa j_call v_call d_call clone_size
TGTGCCAGCAGCCCGGGGGGGGGAGGGGCAGATACGCAGTATTTT CASSPGGGGADTQYF TRBJ2-3 TRBV5-4 TRBD2 .
TGTGCCAGCAGCCCCCCAGGCAGGGGAGCCAAAAACATTCAGTACTTC CASSPPGRGAKNIQYF TRBJ2-4 TRBV7-9 . .
TGTGCCAGCAGCAACACATTAGCGGGAGGGAACTACAATGAGCAGTTCTTC CASSNTLAGGNYNEQFF TRBJ2-1 TRBV7-2 TRBD2 .
TGTGCCAGCAGCTTTGAGGGACTCTACGAGCAGTACTTC CASSFEGLYEQYF TRBJ2-7 TRBV5-4 . .
TGCACCGCTAGTAGAAGCGTGAGAGATACGCAGTATTTT CTASRSVRDTQYF TRBJ2-3 TRBV20-1 . .
TGTGCCAGCAGTTTAGGAGTTAACTATGGCTACACCTTC CASSLGVNYGYTF TRBJ1-2 TRBV12-3/TRBV12-4 . .
TGTGCCAGCAGCTTGGATCCGTCTATAGATACGCAGTATTTT CASSLDPSIDTQYF TRBJ2-3 TRBV5-4 . .
TGTGCCAGCAGTACCACCCCACAGGGATCCGAGCAGTACTTC CASSTTPQGSEQYF TRBJ2-7 TRBV28 . .
TGTGCCAGCAGCCGGAGCGTGGGGCCGGGTTCACCCCTCCACTTT CASSRSVGPGSPLHF TRBJ1-6 TRBV28 . .
TGTGCCAGTAGTCCCGGGACAGAGGTCACCGGGGAGCTGTTTTTT CASSPGTEVTGELFF TRBJ2-2 TRBV19 TRBD1 .
TGTGCCAGCAGCCAAGGTGAGCACAGCATCTCCTACGAGCAGTACTTC CASSQGEHSISYEQYF TRBJ2-7 TRBV3-1/TRBV3-2 . once
TGTGCCAGCAGCCCCTCATCTTGGGGGAGGGCCACCGGGGAGCTGTTTTTT CASSPSSWGRATGELFF TRBJ2-2 TRBV7-2 TRBD2 .
TGTGCCAGTAGTATAGGGAGCGGGAGGGCTCGGGATACGCAGTATTTT CASSIGSGRARDTQYF TRBJ2-3 TRBV19 TRBD2 once
TGTGCCAGCAGCCACGGACAGGAGTTGACAGATACGCAGTATTTT CASSHGQELTDTQYF TRBJ2-3 TRBV2 TRBD1 .
TGTGCCAGTAGTATTCAGGCAGGGAAGGAGACCCAGTACTTC CASSIQAGKETQYF TRBJ2-5 TRBV19 . .
TGTGCCATCAGTGCCTCTACGGCTGAAGCTTTCTTT CAISASTAEAFF TRBJ1-1 TRBV10-3 . .
TGTGCCAGCAGCACCCGACAGGGACACAATTCACCCCTCCACTTT CASSTRQGHNSPLHF TRBJ1-6 TRBV7-2 TRBD1 few
TGTGCCAGCAGTTTCTCGGGACAGGGAGGAACCGGTAATGAGCAGTTCTTC CASSFSGQGGTGNEQFF TRBJ2-1 TRBV25-1 TRBD1 .
TGTGCCACCAGTGATGTGGGACAGGGGGCGCGGAATGAGCAGTTCTTC CATSDVGQGARNEQFF TRBJ2-1 TRBV24-1 TRBD1 .
TGCAGCGTTGATGAAGGTTGGACACAGAACTATGGCTACACCTTC CSVDEGWTQNYGYTF TRBJ1-2 TRBV29-1 . .
TGTGCCAGCTCACCGACCCCAGGGGTTGGGGCCAACGTCCTGACTTTC CASSPTPGVGANVLTF TRBJ2-6 TRBV18 . .
TGTGCCAGCAGTGACAGTTCTAATCAGCCCCAGCATTTT CASSDSSNQPQHF TRBJ1-5 TRBV7-2 . .
TGTGCCACCAGTGATTTTACGGCGGGAGGATATGAGCAGTTCTTC CATSDFTAGGYEQFF TRBJ2-1 TRBV24-1 TRBD2 .
TGTGCCAGCAGGGCACAGCGACTAGCGGGAACAGATACGCAGTATTTT CASRAQRLAGTDTQYF TRBJ2-3 TRBV2 TRBD2 .
TGTGCCAGCAGTCGCGATGCCACAACTAATGAAAAACTGTTTTTT CASSRDATTNEKLFF TRBJ1-4 TRBV6-5 . .
TGTGCCAGCAGTGGCGGGACAGGCTTCGTAGGGGCTCCCTTATTT CASSGGTGFVGAPLF TRBJ1-1 TRBV25-1 TRBD1 .
TGTGCCAGCAGCCCACGGACAGGGTTCGGGACTGAAGCTTTCTTT CASSPRTGFGTEAFF TRBJ1-1 TRBV11-1 TRBD1 once
TGCGCCAGCAGCTTGACCTTAGCGGGAGGGTTTCAAGAGACCCAGTACTTC CASSLTLAGGFQETQYF TRBJ2-5 TRBV5-1 TRBD2 .
TGTGCCAGTAGTAGGGGACAGGGGCTCTCCTATGGCTACACCTTC CASSRGQGLSYGYTF TRBJ1-2 TRBV19 TRBD1 .
TGTGCCAGCAGTCCTAAGACAGGACCCTACGAGCAGTACTTC CASSPKTGPYEQYF TRBJ2-7 TRBV28 . .
TGTGCCAGCAGTTCACATGACGGGGCACCCCTCCACTTT CASSSHDGAPLHF TRBJ1-6 TRBV12-3/TRBV12-4 . few
TGTGCCAGCTCCCTGCAGGAAGGCTACACCTTC CASSLQEGYTF TRBJ1-2 TRBV18 . .
TGTGCCAGTCTGAGGACAGGGGGAGGAAACACCATATATTTT CASLRTGGGNTIYF TRBJ1-3 TRBV28 TRBD1 .
TGTGCCAGCCCGATTGGACTAGCCGGTGAGCAGTTCTTC CASPIGLAGEQFF TRBJ2-1 TRBV7-2 TRBD2 .
TGTGCCAGCAGCTATCAATTCGGACAGGGAGATGGCTACACCTTC CASSYQFGQGDGYTF TRBJ1-2 TRBV5-6 TRBD1 few
TGCGCCAGCAGCCACAGACCACAGATTGACGAGCAGTACTTC CASSHRPQIDEQYF TRBJ2-7 TRBV4-3 . .
TGTGCCAGCAGCTTAGGCATAACAGTTAATGAAAAACTGTTTTTT CASSLGITVNEKLFF TRBJ1-4 TRBV7-9 . .
TGTGCCAGCAGCTTAAACAGGGGAAATGTTGGCTACACCTTC CASSLNRGNVGYTF TRBJ1-2 TRBV7-2 TRBD1 .
TGTGCCATCAGTGAGTCCTCAGGGGCCTACGAGCAGTACTTC CAISESSGAYEQYF TRBJ2-7 TRBV10-3 . .
TGTGCCAGCAGTAAATACGGGACAGGTCAAATGGAGACCCAGTACTTC CASSKYGTGQMETQYF TRBJ2-5 TRBV27 TRBD1 few
TGTGCCAGCAGCTTAACAGGAGATAACTATGGCTACACCTTC CASSLTGDNYGYTF TRBJ1-2 TRBV7-9 . .
TGCGCCAGCAGCTTGGCCACTAGCGGGAGCAATGAGCAGTTCTTC CASSLATSGSNEQFF TRBJ2-1 TRBV5-1 TRBD2 .
TGTGCCAGCAGATTCGGGATCAGGGGCGGTGGCTACACCTTC CASRFGIRGGGYTF TRBJ1-2 TRBV28 . .
TGTGCCAGCAGTTACGCCCCCAGGGGGGACACTGAAGCTTTCTTT CASSYAPRGDTEAFF TRBJ1-1 TRBV6-2/TRBV6-3 TRBD1 .